This T cell receptor beta chain was identified in a study of sequential checkpoint blockade in melanoma (dated by TCRdb to between 2017 and 2020). Broadly, across the study: Patients were randomized 1:1 to first-line nivolumab followed by ipilimumab (arm A) or ipilimumab followed by nivolumab (arm B). Maintenance nivolumab was given following each of the two trial sequences. Broad study findings and their caveats: The model for predicting response that combines TCR metrics with mutation burden needs to be validated in larger, independent patient cohorts.

The intended sense of this specimen's treatment or condition label: randomized to nivolumab then ipilimumab (arm A) or the reverse (arm B). None of the trial patients had been given prior DNA-damaging chemotherapy. A FACS Aria II flow cytometer was used to sort live CD3+CD8+ cells that were negative for CD19 and CD56 from thawed PBMCs. Samples came from patients with melanoma in CheckMate 064, a randomized, open-label phase II trial of sequential checkpoint blockade. Leukapheresis was used to collect peripheral blood mononuclear cells, which were then purified with Ficoll-Paque and frozen in human serum with roughly 9% DMSO. Right after sorting, the blood CD3+CD8+ cells were verified to be >95% pure, and DNA extraction followed. The CDR3, from cysteine to phenylalanine, totals 14 residues. CDR3 DNA is the only sequence kept; it has 42 bases, read in frame from the first base. The V end loses 2 bases and the J end loses 1 base, and a stretch of 9 bases separates them. CDR1 and CDR2, per the germline V gene, are SGHRS and YFSETQ.

TCRbeta CDR3 regions were immunosequenced from genomic DNA with the immunoSEQ Assay. Before high-throughput sequencing, genomic DNA was amplified using bias-controlled multiplex PCR. Per the original workflow: To quantify the absolute abundance of each unique TCRbeta CDR3 region, the sequences were collapsed and filtered. Clonality, defined as 1 minus Pielou's evenness, was calculated using productive rearrangements only. Clones with significantly greater frequencies in on-treatment versus baseline samples were identified using a previously published method. The clones in this table, taken by TCRdb from immuneACCESS, are in-frame only. Not every clone is retained; where verified, under half of the shortfall comes from an unresolved V gene, and the cause of the rest is unknown. D and trimming come from the DNA, and the V and J calls and clone size come from that table. The sample records some 5,100 clones, around 75% of which are singletons. The ten most abundant clones make up roughly half of the sample.

A note on this clone: Its antigen remains undetermined. It has no much larger one-base neighbor in the sample; base qualities were not kept.

The TCR originated in a human patient with melanoma. Some clones in this sample may be carry-over from other donors' samples. Material: CD8+ T cells sorted from blood (inferred from file names), obtained from a patient given nivolumab and ipilimumab in sequence. The chain employs TRBV5-1 and TRBJ1-1; TRBD1 is a weak D gene call, 5 bases matching. The nucleotide sequence is TGCGCCAGCAGCTTTGCAGGGCCGAACACTGAAGCTTTCTTT. This encodes CASSFAGPNTEAFF.